This is a list of T cell receptor beta chains from one sample in a study of T cell responses to AZD1222 COVID-19 vaccine. Using immunoSEQ multiplex PCR, the repertoire was profiled, and TCRdb retains in-frame clones only, with some absent. The sample includes 100,000 to 150,000 clones, roughly 90% of them seen just once. Sequencing was performed on peripheral blood, taken on day 0 of AZD1222 vaccination. These TCRs come from an adult in good health. CDR3s include the opening cysteine and the closing phenylalanine or tryptophan. D genes are given only for firm matches. Not all rows give a size; the values are once, few, many and, for expanded clones, a class.

j_call: TRBJ2-2
v_call: TRBV9
clone_size: -
d_call: -
cdr3_nt: TGTGCCAGCAGCGTCCGCGGGGCAGGGGCCGGGGAGCTGTTTTTT
cdr3_aa: CASSVRGAGAGELFF

j_call: TRBJ1-1
v_call: TRBV18
clone_size: -
d_call: TRBD1
cdr3_nt: TGTGCCAGCCACGGACAGGGGGCGGGGAACACTGAAGCTTTCTTT
cdr3_aa: CASHGQGAGNTEAFF

j_call: TRBJ2-6
v_call: TRBV5-1
clone_size: -
d_call: -
cdr3_nt: TGCGCCAGCAGCTTGCGAGGCGGTAGTGGGAACTCTGGGGCCAACGTCCTGACTTTC
cdr3_aa: CASSLRGGSGNSGANVLTF

j_call: TRBJ1-1
v_call: TRBV29-1
clone_size: -
d_call: -
cdr3_nt: TGCAGCGCAGCCCCGGGTCTTAGGACTTTCTTT
cdr3_aa: CSAAPGLRTFF

j_call: TRBJ1-2
v_call: TRBV10-3
clone_size: -
d_call: TRBD1
cdr3_nt: TGTGCCATCAGTCGGGGACAGCTCTATGGCTACACCTTC
cdr3_aa: CAISRGQLYGYTF

j_call: TRBJ2-3
v_call: TRBV27
clone_size: -
d_call: TRBD1
cdr3_nt: TGTGCCAGCAGCCTAATACAGGGGACAGATACGCAGTATTTT
cdr3_aa: CASSLIQGTDTQYF

j_call: TRBJ1-6
v_call: TRBV4-1
clone_size: -
d_call: -
cdr3_nt: TGCGCCAGCACTCCTAGGGACCGAGAGAATTCACCCCTCCACTTT
cdr3_aa: CASTPRDRENSPLHF

j_call: TRBJ1-1
v_call: TRBV27
clone_size: -
d_call: -
cdr3_nt: TGTGCCAGCAGTCCCAGTTTTGGGAGCCCTGAAGCTTTCTTT
cdr3_aa: CASSPSFGSPEAFF

j_call: TRBJ1-6
v_call: TRBV3-1/TRBV3-2
clone_size: -
d_call: -
cdr3_nt: TGTGCCAGCAGCCAAGATCGAACTTTTTACGTCTATAATTCACCCCTCCACTTT
cdr3_aa: CASSQDRTFYVYNSPLHF

j_call: TRBJ1-1
v_call: TRBV2
clone_size: -
d_call: TRBD1
cdr3_nt: TGTGCCACCCAGGGACAGATGAACACTGAAGCTTTCTTT
cdr3_aa: CATQGQMNTEAFF

j_call: TRBJ2-1
v_call: TRBV5-1
clone_size: -
d_call: TRBD1
cdr3_nt: TGCGCCAGCAGCTTGTTATCGGGCAGGGGGCTTTACAATGAGCAGTTCTTC
cdr3_aa: CASSLLSGRGLYNEQFF

j_call: TRBJ1-2
v_call: TRBV6-6
clone_size: -
d_call: TRBD1
cdr3_nt: TGTGCCAGCAGACTTACAGGGGCTGGCTATGGCTACACCTTC
cdr3_aa: CASRLTGAGYGYTF

j_call: TRBJ2-5
v_call: TRBV27
clone_size: -
d_call: TRBD2
cdr3_nt: TGTGCCAGCAGCAGACTAGCGGGAGCAGAGACCCAGTACTTC
cdr3_aa: CASSRLAGAETQYF

j_call: TRBJ1-2
v_call: TRBV5-1
clone_size: few
d_call: -
cdr3_nt: TGCGCCAGCAGCTATGGGGCCAGCTATGGCTACACCTTC
cdr3_aa: CASSYGASYGYTF

j_call: TRBJ2-7
v_call: TRBV7-7
clone_size: -
d_call: -
cdr3_nt: TGTGCCAGCAGCTTAGCTCCCTCGGGGGAGCAGTACTTC
cdr3_aa: CASSLAPSGEQYF

j_call: TRBJ2-2
v_call: TRBV5-6
clone_size: -
d_call: TRBD2
cdr3_nt: TGTGCCAGCGAGACTAGCGGGAGGGCCTCGGCCACCGGGGAGCTGTTTTTT
cdr3_aa: CASETSGRASATGELFF